The sequence of this TCR beta chain was determined in a study of graft-versus-host responses after intestinal transplantation. The length of the CDR3 is 13 residues. The V end lost 9 bases, the J end lost 5 bases, and 15 bases lay between the germline ends. In germline, CDR1 is SGHTA, CDR2 FQGTGA. Concerning this clone: Its antigen remains unknown.

The data were produced by immunoSEQ multiplex PCR, yet TCRdb's version contains in-frame clones alone and is incomplete. The sample holds around 120,000 clones, approximately 92% seen once. The clonotype originates from a human donor who received an intestinal transplant. The chain is built from TRBV7-3 and TRBJ2-3; a weak D match, TRBD2 (5 bases). The source was unstimulated CD4+ T cells sorted from spleen or lymph node cells, collected before intestinal transplant. CDR3 bases: TGTGCCAGTAGTACTAGAAATCAAGATACGCAGTATTTT. Translating it yields CASSTRNQDTQYF.